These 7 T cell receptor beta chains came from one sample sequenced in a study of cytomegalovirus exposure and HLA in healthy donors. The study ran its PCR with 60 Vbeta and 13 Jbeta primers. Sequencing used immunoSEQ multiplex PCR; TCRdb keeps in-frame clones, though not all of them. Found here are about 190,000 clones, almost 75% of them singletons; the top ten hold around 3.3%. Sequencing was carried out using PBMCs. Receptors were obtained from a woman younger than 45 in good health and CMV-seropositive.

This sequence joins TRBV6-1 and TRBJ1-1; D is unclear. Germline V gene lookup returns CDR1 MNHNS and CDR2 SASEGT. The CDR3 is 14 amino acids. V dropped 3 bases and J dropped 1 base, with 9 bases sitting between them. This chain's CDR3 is CASSDFHRNTEAFF. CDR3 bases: TGTGCCAGCAGTGATTTTCACAGGAACACTGAAGCTTTCTTT.

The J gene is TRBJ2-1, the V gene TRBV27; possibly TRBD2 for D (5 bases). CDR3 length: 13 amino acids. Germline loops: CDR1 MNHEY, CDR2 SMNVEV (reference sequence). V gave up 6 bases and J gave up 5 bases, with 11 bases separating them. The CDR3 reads CASSSDWNNEQFF. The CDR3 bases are TGTGCCAGCAGCTCGGACTGGAACAATGAGCAGTTCTTC.

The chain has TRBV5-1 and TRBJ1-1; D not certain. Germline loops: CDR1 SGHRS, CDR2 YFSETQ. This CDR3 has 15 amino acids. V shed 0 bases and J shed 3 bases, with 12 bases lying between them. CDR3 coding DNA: TGCGCCAGCAGCTTGGGGTATGCGGCGGACACTGAAGCTTTCTTT. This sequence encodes CASSLGYAADTEAFF. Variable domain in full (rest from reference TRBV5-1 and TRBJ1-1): KAGVTQTPRYLIKTRGQQVTLSCSPISGHRSVSWYQQTPGQGLQFLFEYFSETQRNKGNFPGRFSGRQFSNSRSEMNVSTLELGDSALYLCASSLGYAADTEAFFGQGTRLTVV.

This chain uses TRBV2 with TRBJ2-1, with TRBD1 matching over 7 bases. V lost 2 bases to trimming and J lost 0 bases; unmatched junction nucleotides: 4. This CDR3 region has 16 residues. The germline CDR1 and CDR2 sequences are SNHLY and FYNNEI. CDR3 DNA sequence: TGTGCCAGCAGTGAACAAGGGGGCAACTCCTACAATGAGCAGTTCTTC. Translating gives CASSEQGGNSYNEQFF.

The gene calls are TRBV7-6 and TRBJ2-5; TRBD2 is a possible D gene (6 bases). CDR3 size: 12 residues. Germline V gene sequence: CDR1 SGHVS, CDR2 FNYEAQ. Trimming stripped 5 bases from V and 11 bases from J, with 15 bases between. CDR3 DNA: TGTGCCAGCAGCGGACGGGAGTCCCAGCAGTACTTC. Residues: CASSGRESQQYF. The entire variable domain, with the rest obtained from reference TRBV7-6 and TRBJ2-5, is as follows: GAGVSQSPRYKVTKRGQDVALRCDPISGHVSLYWYRQALGQGPEFLTYFNYEAQQDKSGLPNDRFSAERPEGSISTLTIQRTEQRDSAMYRCASSGRESQQYFGPGTRLLVL.

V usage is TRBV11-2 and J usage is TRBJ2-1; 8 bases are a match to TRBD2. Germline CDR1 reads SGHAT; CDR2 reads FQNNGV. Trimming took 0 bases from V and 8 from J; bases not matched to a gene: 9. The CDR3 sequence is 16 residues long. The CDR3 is CASSLDGREGKDEQFF. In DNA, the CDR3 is TGTGCCAGCAGCTTAGATGGTCGGGAGGGGAAGGATGAGCAGTTCTTC. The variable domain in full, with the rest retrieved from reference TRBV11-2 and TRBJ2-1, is EAGVAQSPRYKIIEKRQSVAFWCNPISGHATLYWYQQILGQGPKLLIQFQNNGVVDDSQLPKDRFSAERLKGVDSTLKIQPAKLEDSAVYLCASSLDGREGKDEQFFGPGTRLTVL.

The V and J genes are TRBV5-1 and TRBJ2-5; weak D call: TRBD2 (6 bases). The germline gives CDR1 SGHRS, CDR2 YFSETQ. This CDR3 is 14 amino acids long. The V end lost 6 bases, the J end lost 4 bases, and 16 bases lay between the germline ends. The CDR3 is CASTWGRGGETQYF. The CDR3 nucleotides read TGCGCCAGCACCTGGGGACGGGGAGGAGAGACCCAGTACTTC.